These 29 T cell receptor beta chains originate from one sample sequenced in a study of blood T cell repertoires in COVID-19. Here immunoSEQ multiplex PCR was the method, and the copy in TCRdb shows in-frame clones only, minus some. The table records some 220,000 clones, about 88% of them present only once. Sequencing used PBMCs or T cells enriched from blood (not recorded which). The receptors stem from a woman in her 30s who had recovered from COVID-19.

As concerns this clone: Other DNA sequences in the sample encode the same CDR3. The chain uses TRBV7-8 and TRBJ1-2; D uncertain. Germline V gene lookup returns CDR1 SGHVS and CDR2 FQNEAQ. The CDR3 totals 13 residues. Trimming shortened V by 1 base and J by 2 bases, and 5 bases separated the two germline ends. CDR3 sequence reads: CASSLGQNYGYTF. CDR3 DNA sequence: TGTGCCAGCAGCTTAGGGCAGAACTATGGCTACACCTTC.

The CDR3 spells CASSPLLTTGGSDYNEQFF. DNA of the CDR3: TGTGCCAGCAGCCCGCTTCTCACGACAGGGGGCTCGGACTACAATGAGCAGTTCTTC. The chain has TRBV5-5 and TRBJ2-1; TRBD1 matches at 10 bases. Trimming cost V 4 bases and J 3 bases; bases outside gene matches: 16. Germline V gives CDR1 SGHKS, CDR2 YYEKEE (reference sequence). This CDR3 has 19 residues.

V is TRBV4-3 and J is TRBJ1-2, with D possibly matching TRBD1 (5 bases). CDR3 length equals 15 residues. The germline V and J ends were trimmed by 0 bases and 4 bases, with 12 bases remaining between them. The germline V gene encodes CDR1 LGHNA and CDR2 YSLEER. The CDR3 DNA reads as TGCGCCAGCAGCCAAGATTCTCAGGGCGGCTATGGCTACACCTTC. Its translation: CASSQDSQGGYGYTF.

J is TRBJ2-2 and V is TRBV10-3, with D perhaps matching TRBD2 (6 bases). Per the germline V gene, CDR1 is ENHRY and CDR2 is SYGVKD. V lost 7 bases to trimming and J lost 3 bases, with 12 bases between them. The CDR3 extends over 14 amino acids. CDR3 coding DNA: TGTGCCATCACGGGCCAGCGGGACACCGGGGAGCTGTTTTTT. This gives the protein CAITGQRDTGELFF.

The genes are TRBV12-3 or TRBV12-4 and TRBJ2-3; the match to TRBD1 covers 7 bases. The CDR3 extends over 12 amino acids. Losses at the gene ends were 5 bases for V and 8 bases for J; bases not matched to a gene: 4. The CDR3 DNA reads as TGTGCCAGCAGTCCACAGGGGAGTACGCAGTATTTT. Amino acid sequence: CASSPQGSTQYF.

The rearrangement joins TRBV6-2 or TRBV6-3 to TRBJ1-5; tentative D call: TRBD1 (5 bases). The CDR3 loop spans 16 amino acids. Germline CDR1 reads MNHEY; CDR2 reads SVGEGT. Trimming shortened V by 4 bases and J by 2 bases, and 15 bases separated the two germline ends. CDR3: CASSFFPWGGNQPQHF. The CDR3 DNA follows: TGTGCCAGCAGTTTTTTTCCCTGGGGGGGCAATCAGCCCCAGCATTTT.

V usage is TRBV7-8 and J usage is TRBJ1-3; no definite D call. The germline V gene encodes CDR1 SGHVS and CDR2 FQNEAQ. The CDR3 has 16 residues. V was clipped by 6 bases and J by 0 bases, with 15 bases between them. As DNA, the CDR3 is TGTGCCAGCAGTTCTCCCCCCCGTAGCTCTGGAAACACCATATATTTT. As protein: CASSSPPRSSGNTIYF. Variable domain in full (rest from reference TRBV7-8 and TRBJ1-3): GAGVSQSPRYKVAKRGQDVALRCDPISGHVSLFWYQQALGQGPEFLTYFQNEAQLDKSGLPSDRFFAERPEGSVSTLKIQRTQQEDSAVYLCASSSPPRSSGNTIYFGEGSWLTVV.

The rearrangement uses TRBV5-1 and TRBJ2-7, with 10 bases identical to TRBD1. The CDR3 extends over 15 amino acids. V lost 2 bases to trimming and J lost 2 bases; unmatched junction nucleotides: 4. Germline CDR1 SGHRS, CDR2 YFSETQ. CDR3 in amino acids: CASSLQGQGTYEQYF. In nucleotides, the CDR3 is TGCGCCAGCAGCTTACAGGGACAGGGGACCTACGAGCAGTACTTC.

V is TRBV4-3 and J is TRBJ2-3; 7 bases line up with TRBD1. From germline, CDR1 is LGHNA and CDR2 YSLEER. Trimming at V came to 2 bases and at J to 4 bases, leaving 3 bases not matched to a gene. The length of the CDR3 is 14 residues. This CDR3 is CASSQLTGADTQYF. In DNA, the CDR3 is TGCGCCAGCAGCCAACTAACAGGGGCAGATACGCAGTATTTT.

The table lists this clone with a few counts. The J gene is TRBJ1-4, the V gene TRBV5-6; 8 bases are a match to TRBD1. The germline V gene has CDR1 SGHDT and CDR2 YYEEEE. Germline trimming cut 3 bases from V and 6 bases from J; bases unmatched to any gene: 13. This CDR3 spans 17 amino acids. The CDR3 coding sequence is TGTGCCAGCAGCTGGTCCGGGACAGGCTTCTTGGATGAAAAACTGTTTTTT. This sequence encodes CASSWSGTGFLDEKLFF.

V and J are TRBV5-4 and TRBJ2-1; TRBD2 matches at 8 bases. V was pared by 6 bases and J by 0 bases, with 8 bases of the junction left unmatched. The CDR3 covers 16 residues. CDR1 is SGHNT and CDR2 is YYREEE in the germline V gene (reference sequence). The CDR3 DNA follows: TGTGCCAGCACCCCAGGGGCGGGGGGCTCCTACAATGAGCAGTTCTTC. It encodes CASTPGAGGSYNEQFF.

This clone was seen just once. This rearrangement joins TRBV6-2 or TRBV6-3 to TRBJ1-3, with no clear D. Germline V gene sequence: CDR1 MNHEY, CDR2 SVGEGT. The V gene lost 2 bases and the J gene lost 2 bases, with 7 bases spanning the gap. This CDR3 has 14 residues. The CDR3 nucleotides are TGTGCCAGCAGTTACGGAGAGGCTGGAAACACCATATATTTT. Protein product: CASSYGEAGNTIYF.

The CDR3 here is CASSLLGGQLGYTF. In DNA, the CDR3 is TGTGCCAGCAGCTTATTGGGGGGGCAATTAGGCTACACCTTC. This rearrangement joins TRBV7-2 to TRBJ1-2, with D maybe TRBD1 (6 bases). V was shortened by 2 bases and J by 8 bases, with 15 bases between the two germline ends. The germline V gene has CDR1 SGHTA and CDR2 FQGNSA. The CDR3 covers 14 residues.

V is TRBV7-2 and J is TRBJ1-3; unclear D gene. Germline V gene lookup returns CDR1 SGHTA and CDR2 FQGNSA. The CDR3 runs 16 residues. Trimming pared 1 base from V and 0 bases from J, leaving 10 bases between. CDR3 loop: CASSLGGALSGNTIYF. CDR3 nucleotide sequence: TGTGCCAGCAGCTTAGGAGGAGCTCTCTCTGGAAACACCATATATTTT.

J is TRBJ1-1 and V is TRBV13; no clear D gene. Per germline, CDR1 PRHDT and CDR2 FYEKMQ (reference sequence). The CDR3 runs to 15 residues. The V end lost 6 bases, the J end lost 1 base, and 15 bases lay between the germline ends. CDR3 amino acids: CASSHPVEGNTEAFF. The DNA for the CDR3 is TGTGCCAGCAGTCACCCTGTTGAGGGGAACACTGAAGCTTTCTTT.

This rearrangement joins TRBV7-9 to TRBJ1-4, with a possible D match to TRBD1 (5 bases). V dropped 4 bases and J dropped 4 bases, with 10 bases sitting between them. The germline CDR1 and CDR2 sequences are SEHNR and FQNEAQ (reference sequence). There are 14 residues in the CDR3. CDR3 region: CASSSRQLNEKLFF. The CDR3 bases are TGTGCCAGCAGCTCCCGACAGCTTAATGAAAAACTGTTTTTT.

This rearrangement joins TRBV5-1 to TRBJ1-6; TRBD1 agrees at 8 bases. V shed 4 bases and J 8 bases; nucleotides not matched to a gene: 5. The germline gives CDR1 SGHRS, CDR2 YFSETQ. The CDR3 loop spans 14 amino acids. CDR3 nucleotide sequence: TGCGCCAGCAGCAGTACGACAGGGGATTCACCCCTCCACTTT. Translated, it gives CASSSTTGDSPLHF.

The chain combines TRBV4-3 with TRBJ1-5; no clear D. Germline V gene sequence: CDR1 LGHNA, CDR2 YSLEER. The V gene lost 1 base and the J gene lost 5 bases, with 6 bases spanning the gap. The CDR3 runs 13 residues. The CDR3 sequence: CASSQGRDQPQHF. The DNA of the CDR3 is TGCGCCAGCAGCCAAGGTAGAGATCAGCCCCAGCATTTT.

The chain carries TRBV6-5 and TRBJ1-1; D may be TRBD1 (6 bases). V was pared by 7 bases and J by 4 bases, with 13 bases between. The CDR3 runs 13 residues. In germline, CDR1 is MNHEY, CDR2 SVGAGI. The DNA for the CDR3 is TGTGCCAGCACCCCGACAGGACTCACTGAAGCTTTCTTT. It codes for CASTPTGLTEAFF.

The chain is built from TRBV6-1 and TRBJ1-5; possible D gene TRBD1, 6 bases. The CDR3 runs to 16 residues. In germline, CDR1 is MNHNS, CDR2 SASEGT. V was trimmed by 4 bases and J by 0 bases, leaving 13 bases between them. This CDR3 is CASSAGTSHSNQPQHF. The CDR3 DNA sequence: TGTGCCAGCAGTGCCGGGACAAGTCATAGCAATCAGCCCCAGCATTTT.

The chain is built from TRBV9 and TRBJ2-5; D is perhaps TRBD2 (5 bases). This CDR3 is built from 15 residues. Trimming pared 0 bases from V and 0 bases from J, leaving 9 bases between. CDR1 SGDLS and CDR2 YYNGEE come from the germline V gene. The CDR3 nucleotides read TGTGCCAGCAGCGTAGGCGGCGGGCACCAAGAGACCCAGTACTTC. Encoded protein: CASSVGGGHQETQYF.

CDR3 DNA sequence: TGTGCCAGTAGTATAATATCGGGTGTTCGCTCACCCCTCCACTTT. The encoded protein is CASSIISGVRSPLHF. The chain links TRBV19 to TRBJ1-6; unclear D gene. From germline, CDR1 is LNHDA and CDR2 SQIVND (reference sequence). The CDR3 has 15 residues. V shed 2 bases and J shed 10 bases, with 15 bases lying between them.

There are a few counts of this clone. The J gene is TRBJ1-5, the V gene TRBV4-3, with 10 bases that match TRBD1. Germline CDR1 and CDR2: LGHNA and YSLEER. The CDR3 loop spans 14 amino acids. The V gene end was trimmed by 3 bases and the J gene end by 7 bases; junction bases not matched to a gene: 3. DNA for the CDR3: TGCGCCAGCAGCCAGGACAGGGGGGACCAGCCCCAGCATTTT. It specifies CASSQDRGDQPQHF.

This chain's CDR3 is CASSDTASGGNNEQFF. CDR3 sequence (DNA): TGTGCCAGCAGTGACACCGCTAGCGGGGGGAACAATGAGCAGTTCTTC. This chain uses TRBV6-4 with TRBJ2-1; 11 bases are shared with TRBD2. The J segment lost 5 bases and the V segment lost 2 bases, leaving 5 bases of the junction unmatched. The CDR3 extends over 16 amino acids. CDR1 is MRHNA, CDR2 SNTAGT, per germline.

The gene calls are TRBV11-2 and TRBJ2-7; D might be TRBD2 (5 bases). Germline assignment: CDR1 SGHAT and CDR2 FQNNGV. Trimming removed 3 bases at V and 3 bases at J, with 9 bases between. CDR3 size: 13 residues. The CDR3 DNA follows: TGTGCCAGCAGCTTTGCAGCGGTCTACGAGCAGTACTTC. Its protein is CASSFAAVYEQYF. Full variable domain (missing parts from reference TRBV11-2 and TRBJ2-7): EAGVAQSPRYKIIEKRQSVAFWCNPISGHATLYWYQQILGQGPKLLIQFQNNGVVDDSQLPKDRFSAERLKGVDSTLKIQPAKLEDSAVYLCASSFAAVYEQYFGPGTRLTVT.

The chain couples TRBV9 to TRBJ2-7; possible D gene TRBD1, 6 bases. There are 15 residues in the CDR3. Germline lookup yields CDR1 SGDLS and CDR2 YYNGEE. V was trimmed by 4 bases and J by 3 bases, leaving 17 bases between them. The CDR3 loop is CASSPGDGVLYEQYF. CDR3 nucleotides: TGTGCCAGCAGCCCAGGGGACGGAGTTCTCTACGAGCAGTACTTC. Filled out from reference TRBV9 and TRBJ2-7, the complete variable domain reads DSGVTQTPKHLITATGQRVTLRCSPRSGDLSVYWYQQSLDQGLQFLIQYYNGEERAKGNILERFSAQQFPDLHSELNLSSLELGDSALYFCASSPGDGVLYEQYFGPGTRLTVT.

The DNA of the CDR3 is TGTGCCAGCAGCCTGCAAACTAGCGGGGGTAATAGTGAGCAGTTCTTC. This sequence encodes CASSLQTSGGNSEQFF. The chain is built from TRBV5-6 and TRBJ2-1; 11 bases fit TRBD2. CDR1 SGHDT and CDR2 YYEEEE come from the germline V gene. This CDR3 has 16 residues. V lost 4 bases and J lost 9; bases outside the gene matches: 12.

Of note for this clone: In the same sample, other DNA sequences code for this CDR3. This chain links TRBV19 with TRBJ1-2, with D possibly TRBD1 on 6 matching bases. The V end was cut by 5 bases, the J end by 2 bases, with 9 bases between. This CDR3 region has 13 residues. Per germline, CDR1 LNHDA and CDR2 SQIVND (reference sequence). The CDR3 nucleotides are TGTGCCAGTAGTCTCCAGGGGAACTATGGCTACACCTTC. This codes for CASSLQGNYGYTF.

The chain is built from TRBV5-4 and TRBJ2-5; no definite D call. V lost 4 bases and J lost 5, with 9 bases in between. This CDR3 is built from 12 residues. Germline CDR1 reads SGHNT; CDR2 reads YYREEE (reference sequence). The CDR3 region is CASSAVGETQYF. The CDR3 DNA reads TGTGCCAGCAGCGCCGTCGGGGAGACCCAGTACTTC.